Below are 28 T cell receptor beta chains sequenced from a single sample in a study of T-cell reconstitution after alpha-beta-depleted transplantation in children. Molecular barcoding with unique molecular identifiers was used for the TCRbeta library. TCRdb processed the PCR reads anew with MiXCR; each CDR3 protein has one entry. The data show 330,000 or so distinct CDR3 sequences, about a tenth seen once. The specimen comprised PBMCs, sampled before TCRalphabeta/CD19-depleted stem cell transplant. The receptors derive from a boy in the first two years of life with acute myeloid leukemia, due to receive a stem cell transplant.

This clonotype was counted many times. The chain uses TRBV29-1 and TRBJ2-3, with a weak D call TRBD1 (6 bases). From germline, CDR1 is SQVTM and CDR2 ANQGSEA. The CDR3 totals 12 residues. Trimming took off 7 bases at V and 8 bases at J, with 16 bases between the two ends. In DNA, the CDR3 is TGCAGCGGTAACAGGGTTGAGAGTACGCAGTATTTT. Translating gives CSGNRVESTQYF.

The table lists this clonotype with many counts. The chain uses TRBV29-1 and TRBJ2-3, with D maybe TRBD1 (5 bases). Germline CDR1 SQVTM, CDR2 ANQGSEA. There are 15 residues in the CDR3. V lost 1 base and J 0 bases, leaving 11 bases between the germline ends. This CDR3 is CSVEGTLSSTDTQYF. For the CDR3, the DNA is TGCAGCGTTGAAGGGACACTGTCTAGCACAGATACGCAGTATTTT.

This clonotype was recorded many times. V gene TRBV6-5 combines with J gene TRBJ2-1; 7 nucleotides agree with TRBD2. Germline values: CDR1 MNHEY, CDR2 SVGAGI. The CDR3 has 17 amino acids. With 0 bases clipped from V and 2 bases from J, the junction kept 7 bases outside the gene matches. The CDR3 sequence: CASSYSGGRVTYNEQFF. CDR3 DNA: TGTGCCAGCAGTTACTCGGGCGGGAGAGTCACCTACAATGAGCAGTTCTTC.

The chain employs TRBV6-6 and TRBJ2-7; a weak D match, TRBD1 (5 bases). The CDR3 runs 14 residues. V was cut by 6 bases and J by 0 bases, with 12 bases left in between. CDR1 is MNHNY and CDR2 is SVGAGI in the germline V gene (reference sequence). The CDR3 bases are TGTGCCAGCAGGGGAAACAGGCGCTCCTACGAGCAGTACTTC. Translating it yields CASRGNRRSYEQYF.

This clonotype was seen repeatedly, ten times or more. The chain couples TRBV27 to TRBJ2-3; the D is unclear. V dropped 2 bases and J dropped 4 bases, with 10 bases sitting between them. Germline assignment: CDR1 MNHEY and CDR2 SMNVEV (reference sequence). The CDR3 spans 14 residues. The CDR3 here is CASSLRSDPDTQYF. DNA of the CDR3: TGTGCCAGCAGTTTACGTTCAGATCCAGATACGCAGTATTTT.

This sequence joins TRBV12-3 or TRBV12-4 and TRBJ2-6; 9 bases are shared with TRBD1. CDR3 length equals 16 residues. The V and J ends lost 4 bases and 2 bases, in that order; junction bases with no gene match: 3. The CDR3 coding sequence is TGTGCCAGCAGTTCGACAGGGGGGGCTGGGGCCAACGTCCTGACTTTC. Amino acid sequence: CASSSTGGAGANVLTF.

The gene calls are TRBV24-1 and TRBJ1-5; possibly TRBD1 for D (6 bases). Germline-derived CDR1 and CDR2 are KGHDR and SFDVKD. The V end was cut by 4 bases, the J end by 4 bases, with 13 bases between. The CDR3 totals 15 residues. The CDR3 coding sequence is TGTGCCACCAGTGAGGGAGGGGGAGGGAATCAGCCCCAGCATTTT. Protein: CATSEGGGGNQPQHF.

This clonotype was observed at least ten times. This chain links TRBV20-1 with TRBJ1-2, with TRBD1 identical over 8 bases. The CDR3 has 14 amino acids. Losses at the gene ends were 3 bases for V and 4 bases for J; bases not matched to a gene: 7. Germline V gene sequence: CDR1 DFQATT, CDR2 SNEGSKA (reference sequence). The CDR3 region has the DNA TGCAGTGCTAGGTGGACAGGGCGAATCTATGGCTACACCTTC. It codes for CSARWTGRIYGYTF.

In its sample, this clonotype was seen many times. The J gene is TRBJ2-1, the V gene TRBV27; 10 nucleotides align to TRBD2. Germline-derived CDR1 and CDR2 are MNHEY and SMNVEV (reference sequence). With 6 bases clipped from V and 4 bases from J, the junction kept 9 bases outside the gene matches. The CDR3 has 16 amino acids. This CDR3 reads CASRPSGSQLYNEQFF. The CDR3 DNA follows: TGTGCCAGCAGGCCTAGCGGGAGCCAGCTATACAATGAGCAGTTCTTC.

A remark on this clonotype: Its ends do not fully match the called genes, so a read error is possible. The chain joins TRBV12-5 to TRBJ2-6, with a weak D call TRBD1 (5 bases). Looked up from germline, CDR1 is LGHNT and CDR2 is FRNRAP. The CDR3 contains 16 residues. DNA of the CDR3: TGTGCTTGTGGTTTGGACATTTTCTCTGGGGCCAACGTCCTGACTTTC. Translation gives CACGLDIFSGANVLTF.

This clonotype was seen many times. The rearrangement joins TRBV28 to TRBJ1-4; 9 bases are a match to TRBD1. The CDR3 has 16 residues. Germline V lookup: CDR1 MDHEN, CDR2 SYDVKM. V lost 5 bases to trimming and J lost 0 bases; unmatched junction nucleotides: 4. The CDR3 DNA reads TGTGCCAGCAGTGCGGACAGGGGTGCAACTAATGAAAAACTGTTTTTT. This codes for CASSADRGATNEKLFF.

This clonotype was observed many times. The V gene is TRBV10-3, the J gene TRBJ1-5; 8 bases match TRBD1. From germline, CDR1 is ENHRY and CDR2 SYGVKD. The J segment lost 0 bases and the V segment lost 4 bases, leaving 8 bases of the junction unmatched. There are 17 residues in the CDR3. CDR3 DNA: TGTGCCATCAGTGGGACAGGGTCCCTTGATAGCAATCAGCCCCAGCATTTT. Its protein product is CAISGTGSLDSNQPQHF.

This clonotype was seen at least ten times. This chain links TRBV7-2 with TRBJ2-2, with a possible D match to TRBD2 (6 bases). The V and J ends lost 4 bases and 1 base respectively, with 10 bases between them. Germline V gene sequence: CDR1 SGHTA, CDR2 FQGNSA. This CDR3 is built from 15 residues. The CDR3 loop reads CASSSGLGNTGELFF. The CDR3 bases are TGTGCCAGCAGCTCGGGACTTGGGAACACCGGGGAGCTGTTTTTT.

This clonotype was seen ten or more times. V and J are TRBV7-9 and TRBJ2-1, with D hard to call. V shed 1 base and J shed 6 bases, with 13 bases lying between them. Germline CDR1 reads SEHNR; CDR2 reads FQNEAQ (reference sequence). This CDR3 has 15 amino acids. The CDR3: CASSLVWDFSNEQFF. DNA for the CDR3: TGTGCCAGCAGCTTAGTTTGGGATTTTTCCAATGAGCAGTTCTTC.

J is TRBJ2-3 and V is TRBV19; D is perhaps TRBD1 (6 bases). The CDR3 totals 14 residues. Germline CDR1 LNHDA, CDR2 SQIVND (reference sequence). Deletions cut 5 bases from V and 0 bases from J, with 9 bases between. The CDR3, as DNA: TGTGCCAGTAGTGTACAGGGCAGCACAGATACGCAGTATTTT. Protein sequence: CASSVQGSTDTQYF.

Concerning this clonotype itself: This sequence may be a read error, since a much larger clone differs from it by one base. The rearrangement links TRBV9 to TRBJ2-1; TRBD2 matches 9 bases. From germline, CDR1 is SGDLS and CDR2 YYNGEE. CDR3 length: 15 residues. The CDR3 DNA follows: TGTGCCAGCAGCGTACAGACTAGCGGCTACGATGAGCAGTTCTTC. It translates to CASSVQTSGYDEQFF.

This clonotype was picked up a small number of times. The genes are TRBV4-1 and TRBJ2-3; 10 bases match TRBD1. This CDR3 spans 15 amino acids. The germline gives CDR1 MGHRA, CDR2 YSYEKL. V gave up 7 bases and J gave up 2 bases; unmatched junction bases: 6. The CDR3, as DNA: TGCGCCAGCAAACAGACAGGGGGCTTCACAGATACGCAGTATTTT. It encodes CASKQTGGFTDTQYF.

This clonotype was detected many times. V gene TRBV5-1 combines with J gene TRBJ2-7; 7 positions agree with TRBD2. Looked up from germline, CDR1 is SGHRS and CDR2 is YFSETQ. The CDR3 runs to 15 residues. Unmatched junction bases numbered 7, after V lost 3 bases and J lost 1 base. CDR3 in DNA: TGCGCCAGCAGCTGGGAGGGAGACGGATCCTACGAGCAGTACTTC. It yields the protein CASSWEGDGSYEQYF.

This clonotype was seen repeatedly, ten times or more. This sequence joins TRBV6-2 or TRBV6-3 and TRBJ1-2; 8 bases map to TRBD1. The CDR3 is made up of 13 amino acids. J lost 3 bases, V lost 5 bases, and 2 bases had no gene match. Germline CDR1 and CDR2: MNHEY and SVGEGT. The CDR3 region has the DNA TGTGCCAGCAGTGACAGGGGCGACTATGGCTACACCTTC. The encoded protein is CASSDRGDYGYTF.

This chain connects TRBV7-2 to TRBJ2-1, with D unclear. V lost 1 base, J lost 0 bases, and 10 bases lay in between. The germline CDR1 and CDR2 sequences are SGHTA and FQGNSA. This CDR3 has 16 amino acids. This CDR3 reads CASSLVSLSSYNEQFF. CDR3 sequence (DNA): TGTGCCAGCAGCTTAGTTTCCTTGTCCTCCTACAATGAGCAGTTCTTC.

This clonotype was recorded at least ten times. The chain links TRBV5-1 to TRBJ2-2; TRBD2 matches 10 bases. CDR1 and CDR2 from the germline V gene are SGHRS and YFSETQ. The CDR3 sequence is 17 residues long. Unmatched junction bases numbered 4, after V lost 0 bases and J lost 2 bases. In DNA form, the CDR3 reads TGCGCCAGCAGCTTGGCTTCTAGCGGGAGAAACACCGGGGAGCTGTTTTTT. Translated: CASSLASSGRNTGELFF.

This clonotype occurred many times. This rearrangement joins TRBV28 to TRBJ1-5; D call uncertain. Germline CDR1 reads MDHEN; CDR2 reads SYDVKM. V lost 0 bases, J lost 5 bases, and 8 bases lay in between. This CDR3 is built from 14 residues. CDR3 residues: CASSLWYTYQPQHF. The CDR3 DNA sequence: TGTGCCAGCAGTTTATGGTACACCTATCAGCCCCAGCATTTT.

This clonotype was picked up many times. The J gene is TRBJ2-3, the V gene TRBV7-3; 7 nucleotides line up with TRBD2. The CDR3 has 13 amino acids. V lost 3 bases to trimming and J lost 3 bases; unmatched junction nucleotides: 0. CDR1 is SGHTA and CDR2 is FQGTGA in the germline V gene. The CDR3, as DNA: TGTGCCAGCAGCTTTAGCGGGACAGATACGCAGTATTTT. This sequence encodes CASSFSGTDTQYF.

This clonotype was seen at least ten times. The chain couples TRBV4-3 to TRBJ2-3; D is perhaps TRBD2 (5 bases). V was clipped by 0 bases and J by 2 bases, with 9 bases between them. Germline V lookup: CDR1 LGHNA, CDR2 YSLEER. The CDR3 consists of 15 residues. The CDR3 sequence: CASSQDLANTDTQYF. For the CDR3, the DNA is TGCGCCAGCAGCCAAGACCTAGCCAACACAGATACGCAGTATTTT.

This clonotype appeared many times. This sequence joins TRBV12-3 or TRBV12-4 and TRBJ2-1; 8 nucleotides line up with TRBD2. The CDR3 is 15 residues long. Trimming at V came to 5 bases and at J to 9 bases, leaving 12 bases not matched to a gene. The CDR3 bases are TGTGCCAGCAGTGCCCCGGGACTAGTGGTTCCTGAGCAGTTCTTC. Amino acid sequence: CASSAPGLVVPEQFF.

This clonotype was observed at least ten times. The rearrangement joins TRBV3-1 to TRBJ2-1; 9 bases agree with TRBD2. The CDR3 loop spans 16 amino acids. Germline assignment: CDR1 LGHDT and CDR2 YNNKEL (reference sequence). V dropped 2 bases and J dropped 4; count of bases not matched to a gene: 6. CDR3 sequence (DNA): TGTGCCAGCAGCCAAAGAAGCGGGGGGCCGTACAATGAGCAGTTCTTC. This sequence encodes CASSQRSGGPYNEQFF.

This clonotype has more than one count but fewer than ten. The CDR3 region has the DNA TGCAGTGCTAGATCCAGGGAACAAGAGACCCAGTACTTC. Translated: CSARSREQETQYF. The gene calls are TRBV20-1 and TRBJ2-5; D is perhaps TRBD1 (5 bases). The CDR3 runs to 13 residues. Trimming left V 2 bases short and J 2 bases short, with 9 bases between. Germline values: CDR1 DFQATT, CDR2 SNEGSKA (reference sequence).

The chain joins TRBV12-5 to TRBJ2-7, with D maybe TRBD2 (6 bases). Trimming removed 5 bases at V and 1 base at J, with 15 bases between. Germline CDR1 reads LGHNT; CDR2 reads FRNRAP. The CDR3 totals 15 residues. Written as DNA, the CDR3 is TGTGCTAGTGGTCTGTCGACCGGGACTTCCTACGAGCAGTACTTC. This encodes CASGLSTGTSYEQYF.